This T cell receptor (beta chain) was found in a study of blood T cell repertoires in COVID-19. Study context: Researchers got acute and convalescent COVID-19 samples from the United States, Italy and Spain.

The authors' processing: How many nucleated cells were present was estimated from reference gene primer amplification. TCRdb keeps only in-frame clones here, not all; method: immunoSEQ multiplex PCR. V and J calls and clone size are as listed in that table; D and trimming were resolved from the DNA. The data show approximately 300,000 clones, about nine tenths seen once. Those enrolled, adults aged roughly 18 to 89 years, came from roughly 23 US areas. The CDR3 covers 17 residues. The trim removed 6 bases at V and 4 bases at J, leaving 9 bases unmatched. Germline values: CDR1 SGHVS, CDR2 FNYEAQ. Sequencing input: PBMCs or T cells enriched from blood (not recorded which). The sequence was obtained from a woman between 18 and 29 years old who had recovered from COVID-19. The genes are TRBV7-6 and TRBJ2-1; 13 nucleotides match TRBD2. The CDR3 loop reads CASSLLAGGAKYNEQFF. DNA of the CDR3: TGTGCCAGCAGTCTACTAGCGGGAGGGGCCAAATACAATGAGCAGTTCTTC.